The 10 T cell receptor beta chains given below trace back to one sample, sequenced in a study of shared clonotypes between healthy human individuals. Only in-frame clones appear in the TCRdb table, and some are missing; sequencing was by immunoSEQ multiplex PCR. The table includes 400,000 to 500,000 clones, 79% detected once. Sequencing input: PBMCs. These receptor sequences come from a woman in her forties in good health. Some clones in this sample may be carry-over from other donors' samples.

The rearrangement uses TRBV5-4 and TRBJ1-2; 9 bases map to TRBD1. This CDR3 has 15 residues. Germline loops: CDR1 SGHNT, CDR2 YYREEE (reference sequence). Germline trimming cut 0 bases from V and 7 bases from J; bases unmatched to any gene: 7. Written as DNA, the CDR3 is TGTGCCAGCAGCTTGGGCGGGACAGGGTTTTCTGGCTACACCTTC. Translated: CASSLGGTGFSGYTF. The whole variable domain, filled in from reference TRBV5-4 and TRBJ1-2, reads ETGVTQSPTHLIKTRGQQVTLRCSSQSGHNTVSWYQQALGQGPQFIFQYYREEENGRGNFPPRFSGLQFPNYSSELNVNALELDDSALYLCASSLGGTGFSGYTFGSGTRLTVV.

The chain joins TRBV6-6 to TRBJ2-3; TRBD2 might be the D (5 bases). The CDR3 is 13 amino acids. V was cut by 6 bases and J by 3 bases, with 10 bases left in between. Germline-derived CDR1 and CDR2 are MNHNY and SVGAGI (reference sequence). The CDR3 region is CASRRGMTDTQYF. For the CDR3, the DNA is TGTGCCAGCAGACGGGGTATGACAGATACGCAGTATTTT.

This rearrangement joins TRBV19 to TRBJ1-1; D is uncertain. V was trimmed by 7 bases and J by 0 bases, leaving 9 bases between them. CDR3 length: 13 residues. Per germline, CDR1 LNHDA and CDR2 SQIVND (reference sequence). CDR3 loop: CASTPWLNTEAFF. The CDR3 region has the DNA TGTGCCAGTACCCCGTGGCTGAACACTGAAGCTTTCTTT.

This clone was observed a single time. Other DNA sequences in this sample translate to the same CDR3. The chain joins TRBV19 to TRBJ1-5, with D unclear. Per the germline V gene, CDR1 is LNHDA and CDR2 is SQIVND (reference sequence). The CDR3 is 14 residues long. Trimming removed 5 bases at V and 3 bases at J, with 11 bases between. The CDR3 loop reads CASSPRQPNQPQHF. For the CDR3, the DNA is TGTGCCAGTAGTCCCCGACAACCCAATCAGCCCCAGCATTTT.

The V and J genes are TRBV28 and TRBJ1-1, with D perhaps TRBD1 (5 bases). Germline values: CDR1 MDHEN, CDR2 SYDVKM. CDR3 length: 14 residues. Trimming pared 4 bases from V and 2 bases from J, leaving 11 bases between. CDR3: CASSSTVGNTEAFF. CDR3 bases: TGTGCCAGCAGTTCGACAGTGGGTAACACTGAAGCTTTCTTT.

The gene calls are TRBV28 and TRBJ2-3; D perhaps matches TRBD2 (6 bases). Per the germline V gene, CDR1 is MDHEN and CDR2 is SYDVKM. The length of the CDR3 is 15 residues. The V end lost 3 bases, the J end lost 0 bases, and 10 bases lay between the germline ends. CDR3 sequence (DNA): TGTGCCAGCAGTTTCAGCGGGCCTAGCACAGATACGCAGTATTTT. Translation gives CASSFSGPSTDTQYF.

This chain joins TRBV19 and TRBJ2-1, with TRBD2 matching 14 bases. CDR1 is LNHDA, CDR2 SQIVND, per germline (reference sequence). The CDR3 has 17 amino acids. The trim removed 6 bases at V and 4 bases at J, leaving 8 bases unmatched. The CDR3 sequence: CASRTGTSGRQYNEQFF. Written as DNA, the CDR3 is TGTGCCAGTAGGACCGGGACTAGCGGGAGACAATACAATGAGCAGTTCTTC.

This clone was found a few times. The CDR3 here is CASGEQGTEAFF. CDR3 coding DNA: TGCGCCAGCGGAGAACAGGGGACTGAAGCTTTCTTT. The genes are TRBV5-1 and TRBJ1-1; TRBD1 matches 7 bases. The germline gives CDR1 SGHRS, CDR2 YFSETQ. V shed 7 bases, J shed 5 bases, and the junction held 5 bases outside the gene matches. The CDR3 is made up of 12 amino acids.

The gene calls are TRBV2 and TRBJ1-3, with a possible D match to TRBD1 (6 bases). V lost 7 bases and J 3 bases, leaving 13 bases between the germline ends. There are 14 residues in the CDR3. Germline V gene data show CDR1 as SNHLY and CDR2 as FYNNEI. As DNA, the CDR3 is TGTGCCAGCACGACCGGGACAAATGGAAACACCATATATTTT. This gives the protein CASTTGTNGNTIYF.

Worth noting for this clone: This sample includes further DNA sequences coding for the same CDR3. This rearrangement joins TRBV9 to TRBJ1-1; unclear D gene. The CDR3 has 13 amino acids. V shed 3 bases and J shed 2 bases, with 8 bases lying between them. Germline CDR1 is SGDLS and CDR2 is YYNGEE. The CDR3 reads CASSDGTNTEAFF. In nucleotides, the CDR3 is TGTGCCAGCAGCGACGGAACTAACACTGAAGCTTTCTTT.